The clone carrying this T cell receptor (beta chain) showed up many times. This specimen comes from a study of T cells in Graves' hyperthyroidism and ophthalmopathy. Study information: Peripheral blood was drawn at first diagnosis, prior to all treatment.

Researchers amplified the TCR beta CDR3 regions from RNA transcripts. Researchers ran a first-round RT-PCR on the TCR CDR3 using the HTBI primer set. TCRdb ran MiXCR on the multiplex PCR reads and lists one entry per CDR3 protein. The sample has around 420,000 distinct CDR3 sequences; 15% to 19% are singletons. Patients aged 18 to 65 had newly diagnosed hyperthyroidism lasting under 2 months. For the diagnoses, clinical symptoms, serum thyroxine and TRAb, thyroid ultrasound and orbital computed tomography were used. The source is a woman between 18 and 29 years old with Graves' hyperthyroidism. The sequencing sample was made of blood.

CDR3 sequence: CASSSSLGGRADTEAFF. CDR3 in DNA: TGTGCCAGCAGTTCCTCTCTGGGGGGGCGAGCGGACACTGAAGCTTTCTTT. The genes are TRBV12-3 or TRBV12-4 and TRBJ1-1; D is perhaps TRBD1 (6 bases). Trimming took 4 bases from V and 3 from J, leaving 21 bases between them. The CDR3 has 17 amino acids.